This TCR beta chain was obtained from a study of cytomegalovirus exposure and HLA in healthy donors (dated 2017 in TCRdb). Context from the whole study: An earlier analysis of some 620 of the donors reported about 300 Gb of sequence data and roughly 120 million unique TCR beta sequences obtained from about 179 million T cells. An early release covering 550 to 650 HLA-typed donors comprised 250 to 350 gigabases of sequencing data and roughly 85 million unique TCR sequences. Among the 398 genotyped donors, approximately 77% belonged to the genetic ancestry cluster associated with self-reported Caucasian donors. The study was designed to test whether signatures of past pathogen exposure could be identified by cataloging public T cell receptors. The T cell repertoires of some 670 subjects were profiled by immunosequencing and related to cytomegalovirus serostatus. In addition to the first cohort of roughly 700 subjects, a separate validation cohort of approximately 120 different subjects was used. The study combined high-throughput TCR immunosequencing, statistical association of individual TCRs with disease status, and machine learning to predict cytomegalovirus infection status. To study patterns of TCR occurrence, a later analysis re-analyzed previously published TCR beta repertoires from around 700 donors and added high-resolution HLA genotyping. In the later analysis, no new phenotypic data were used to find candidate immune exposures; instead, reliance was placed on TCR beta sequences and their occurrence across donors. An earlier analysis of nearly 600 of the donors applied high-throughput TCR beta sequencing to assess whether each TCR beta V gene segment acted as functional or pseudogenic. Alongside the repertoire data, information on donor age, sex, ethnicity and CMV serostatus was compiled. A later genetic analysis took genome-wide SNP genotypes for about 55% of the 666 donors and used that subset as a discovery cohort. Every discovery cohort repertoire had been produced on one sequencing platform. Class I and class II HLA loci were covered by the typing at four-digit resolution. Typing coverage varied by locus: 629-630 donors for A, B, C, DRB1 and DQB1; approximately 520 for DQA1; more than 600 for DPA1; fewer than 480 for DPB1. Roughly 5 DR-DQ haplotypes were handled as single units for association and clustering, since linkage in the cohort was strong. Among several hundred genotyped donors of the cohort, an average of around 250,000 unique TCR beta nucleotide sequences was sequenced per donor, of which about 18% were non-productive.

The cohort was made up of hundreds of healthy bone marrow donors. At the time of sampling, all cohort members were nominally healthy, though unrecorded immune exposures were likely present. The donor tested CMV seronegative, placing the donor among the 352 seronegative members of the cohort. A peripheral blood sample was collected from each donor, and TCR beta sequencing was performed on peripheral blood mononuclear cells. The Qiagen DNeasy Blood Extraction Kit was used to extract genomic DNA from the blood cell samples. With regard to this clone: Its recognized antigen is unknown. Qualities for individual bases were not recorded, and no much larger clone is one base off.

The library was generated by the immunoSEQ multiplex PCR assay. A mixture of 60 forward primers for TCR Vbeta segments and 13 reverse primers for TCR Jbeta segments was used in the multiplex PCR. The CDR3 region of rearranged TCR beta genes was amplified from genomic DNA by a multiplex PCR assay. On the Illumina HiSeq System, the amplified TCR beta libraries were sequenced as 87-base-pair reads. For the original study's pipeline: In a later analysis, some 80 million unique TCR beta chains were counted across the approximately 620 repertoires, and around 11 million of these chains were shared by at least two donors. Raw reads were error-corrected and collapsed into unique sequences with a nearest-neighbor algorithm that merged closely related sequences to remove PCR and sequencing errors. Alignment of CDR3 sequences to IMGT reference sequences was used to assign V, D and J gene segments. For a sequence to be retained, a match of at least six nucleotides to both a V gene segment and a J gene segment was required. Rearrangements were classified as productive when the CDR3 lacked stop codons and remained in frame with V and J, and all other rearrangements were classified as non-productive. CDR3 was defined by IMGT convention, running from the second conserved V-encoded cysteine to the conserved J-encoded phenylalanine. Sequences without an unambiguous match to a single V gene segment were excluded from the earlier analysis of 500 to 700 of the donors. In an earlier analysis of several hundred of the donors, V segments were called functional above 56.7% productive rearrangements and were called segregating when the between-donor standard deviation exceeded 5%. A statistical classification framework was built for diagnosing cytomegalovirus status from the catalog of TCR beta chain sequences. In a later analysis, TCR nucleotide sequences were compared against IMGT/GENE-DB human TR gene sequences so that V and J genes could be assigned. In a later analysis, CDR3 sequences and most-parsimonious VDJ recombination scenarios were assigned using the TCRdist pipeline. In a later analysis, each TCR beta chain was defined by its CDR3 amino acid sequence together with its V-gene family, and reads lacking a unique V-gene family were excluded. To address suspected cross-contamination and a sequencing artifact, a later analysis removed 550 to 750 highly shared, low-generation-probability nucleotide sequences. In a later analysis, a clonal expansion index was calculated for each public chain from normalized within-repertoire ranks of inferred template counts. A later analysis computed generation probabilities with a VDJ recombination model fitted to out-of-frame rearrangements, and checked the results against IGoR. In a later analysis, hypergeometric tests were used to score TCR-TCR, TCR-HLA and TCR-CMV co-occurrence, with a repertoire-size bias correction applied to TCR pairs. In a later analysis, false discovery rates were estimated by permuting HLA or CMV assignments 20 times. In a later analysis, co-occurring TCRs were grouped using DBSCAN, with TCRdist sequence similarity added in when clustering inside HLA-allele-positive subsets. Repertoires with fewer than 30,000 or more than 120,000 public chains, plus five repertoires with anomalous nucleotide sharing, were excluded from co-occurrence clustering. TCRdb re-hosts the immuneACCESS table, in-frame sequences only. Its copies lack some clones; in the studies checked, an unresolved V gene accounts for under half of them, and the cause for the rest is not known. That table supplies the V and J calls and clone size; D and trimming were determined from the DNA. The sample table contains roughly 240,000 clones; only one count was recorded for 80% to 90% of them. The ten largest make up roughly 0.24% of the sample.

From cysteine to phenylalanine, the CDR3 is 15 amino acids long. Just the 45-base CDR3 DNA is kept, in frame starting at base 1. The V and J ends are trimmed by 0 bases and 3 bases, leaving 11 bases between them. CDR1 and CDR2 were assigned from the germline V gene as MGHRA and YSYEKL. General conclusions and limits of the study: A further reported finding was that TCR beta sequences accurately predicted the HLA-A and HLA-B alleles for most subjects in the first cohort. The 87-base-pair reads could not distinguish some IMGT-functional V segments, including TRBV6-2 and TRBV6-3, so those segments were excluded. V-gene and J-gene trimming of TCR beta chains was associated with a missense DCLRE1C variant in a later genetic analysis, and the association was replicated in an independent cohort. Across donors, most TCR sequences were observed very rarely, whereas some public TCRs were present in many individuals. The sequencing pipeline was judged likely to have produced a cluster of highly shared sequence variants as a technical artifact. Linkage disequilibrium might explain the correlated functional status among segregating V segments, but an unknown experimental factor could not be excluded. A later analysis found that TCR association rates varied across HLA loci, with DRB1 alleles showing the most associated TCRs and HLA-C alleles the fewest. In both the original and validation cohorts, the classifier was reported to diagnose cytomegalovirus status with high specificity and sensitivity. According to a later genetic analysis, donors in an Asian-associated ancestry cluster had fewer N-insertions in productive TCRs than the approximately 710-donor mean. When HLA alleles, especially DR and DQ, strongly co-occurred, attributing TCR associations to individual alleles was difficult. In vitro tests confirmed that three of the cytomegalovirus-associated TCR beta chains recognize cytomegalovirus antigens. Compared with equally common non-associated chains, HLA-associated TCR beta chains in a later analysis were more clonally expanded and had lower generation probabilities. This cohort had only TCR beta chains sequenced, and the lack of alpha or paired-chain data limited which features could be detected. It was suggested by the authors that the approach could potentially be generalized to other disease states and immunological phenotypes. Immune exposure information for the cohort was limited to CMV serostatus. Because counts were too low, 15 to 20 rarely observed V segments, including chromosome 9 orphons, were excluded from the earlier analysis of several hundred of the donors. An earlier analysis of approximately 540 of the donors showed that most TCR beta V segments appeared in productive rearrangements either about 87% or about 30% of the time, which broadly matched IMGT annotations. The study listed 164 TCR beta chains as associated with cytomegalovirus. A later analysis associated about 18,000 TCR beta sequences with specific HLA alleles at a false discovery rate of 0.05. Because HLA typing was missing for some donors at each locus, association tests included only the typed subset. Presence/absence analyses assumed roughly uniform sequencing depth across donors, an assumption that may not hold. A later analysis found that most CMV-associated TCR beta chains appeared HLA-restricted, with HLA associations seemingly driven largely by CMV exposure. According to a later analysis, parvovirus B19, influenza, CMV and Epstein-Barr virus appeared linked to several top co-occurrence clusters.

The sequence was obtained from a girl aged 2 to 9 in good health and CMV-seronegative. Recombination linked TRBV4-1 to TRBJ2-5, with TRBD1 tentatively as D gene (5 bases match). Sequencing used PBMCs. The DNA sequence is given as TGCGCCAGCAGCCAAGAAGTGAAGGGGAAAGAGACCCAGTACTTC. It specifies CASSQEVKGKETQYF.